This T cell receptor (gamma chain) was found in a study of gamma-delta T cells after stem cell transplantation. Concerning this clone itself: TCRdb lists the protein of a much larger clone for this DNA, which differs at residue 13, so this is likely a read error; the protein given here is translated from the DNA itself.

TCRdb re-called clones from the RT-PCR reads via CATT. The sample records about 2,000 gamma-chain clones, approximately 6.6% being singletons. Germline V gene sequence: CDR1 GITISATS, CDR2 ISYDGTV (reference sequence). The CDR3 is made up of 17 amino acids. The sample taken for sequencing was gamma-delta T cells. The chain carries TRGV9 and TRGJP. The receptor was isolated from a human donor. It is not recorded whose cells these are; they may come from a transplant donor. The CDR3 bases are TGTGCCTTGTGGGAGGTGCCCCCAGAGTTGGGCAAAAACATCAAGGTATTT. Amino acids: CALWEVPPELGKNIKVF.